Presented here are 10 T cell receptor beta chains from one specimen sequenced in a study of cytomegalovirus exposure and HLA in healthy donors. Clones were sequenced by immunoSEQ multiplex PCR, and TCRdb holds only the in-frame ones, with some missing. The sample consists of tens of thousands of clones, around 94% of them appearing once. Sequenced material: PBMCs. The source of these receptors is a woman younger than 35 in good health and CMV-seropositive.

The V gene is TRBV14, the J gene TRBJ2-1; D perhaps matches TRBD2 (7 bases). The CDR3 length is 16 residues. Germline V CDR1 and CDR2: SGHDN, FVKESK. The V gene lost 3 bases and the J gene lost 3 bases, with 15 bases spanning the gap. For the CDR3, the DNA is TGTGCCAGCAGCCAGTGGGGGGGGCGGGACTACAATGAGCAGTTCTTC. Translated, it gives CASSQWGGRDYNEQFF.

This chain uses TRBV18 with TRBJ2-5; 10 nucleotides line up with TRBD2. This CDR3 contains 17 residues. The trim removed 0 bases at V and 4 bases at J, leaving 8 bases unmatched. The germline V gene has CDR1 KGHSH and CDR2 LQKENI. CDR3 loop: CASSPPALAGGGETQYF. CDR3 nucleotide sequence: TGTGCCAGCTCACCACCGGCTTTAGCGGGGGGAGGAGAGACCCAGTACTTC. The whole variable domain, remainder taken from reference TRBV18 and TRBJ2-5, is NAGVMQNPRHLVRRRGQEARLRCSPMKGHSHVYWYRQLPEEGLKFMVYLQKENIIDESGMPKERFSAEFPKEGPSILRIQQVVRGDSAAYFCASSPPALAGGGETQYFGPGTRLLVL.

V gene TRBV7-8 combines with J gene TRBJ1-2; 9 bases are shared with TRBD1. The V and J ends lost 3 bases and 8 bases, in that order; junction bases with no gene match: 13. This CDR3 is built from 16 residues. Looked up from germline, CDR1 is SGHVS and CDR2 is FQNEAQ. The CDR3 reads CASSFQQGARLEGYTF. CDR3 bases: TGTGCCAGCAGCTTCCAACAGGGGGCGAGACTTGAGGGCTACACCTTC.

CDR3 DNA: TGTGCCAGCAGGCGGGGGGGCAGTATGGATGAGCAGTTCTTC. Residues: CASRRGGSMDEQFF. This chain connects TRBV7-9 to TRBJ2-1; 9 bases are a match to TRBD2. With 6 bases clipped from V and 8 bases from J, the junction kept 8 bases outside the gene matches. The CDR3 loop spans 14 amino acids. Germline loops: CDR1 SEHNR, CDR2 FQNEAQ (reference sequence).

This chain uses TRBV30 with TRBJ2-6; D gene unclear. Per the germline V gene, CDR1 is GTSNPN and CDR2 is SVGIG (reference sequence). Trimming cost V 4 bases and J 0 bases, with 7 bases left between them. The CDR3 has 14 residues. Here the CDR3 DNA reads TGTGCCTGGACCCCATTCTCTGGGGCCAACGTCCTGACTTTC. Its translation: CAWTPFSGANVLTF.

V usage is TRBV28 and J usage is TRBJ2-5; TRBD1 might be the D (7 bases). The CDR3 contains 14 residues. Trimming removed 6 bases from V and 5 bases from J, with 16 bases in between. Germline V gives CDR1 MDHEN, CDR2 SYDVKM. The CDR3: CASSARGAGETQYF. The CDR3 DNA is TGTGCCAGCAGCGCCAGGGGGGCGGGGGAGACCCAGTACTTC.

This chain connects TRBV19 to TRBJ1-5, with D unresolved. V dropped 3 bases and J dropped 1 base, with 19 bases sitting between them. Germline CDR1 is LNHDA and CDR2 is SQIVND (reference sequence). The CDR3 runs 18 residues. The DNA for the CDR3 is TGTGCCAGTAGTATTAACTCCTGGTCAGAGGGCAGCAATCAGCCCCAGCATTTT. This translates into CASSINSWSEGSNQPQHF.

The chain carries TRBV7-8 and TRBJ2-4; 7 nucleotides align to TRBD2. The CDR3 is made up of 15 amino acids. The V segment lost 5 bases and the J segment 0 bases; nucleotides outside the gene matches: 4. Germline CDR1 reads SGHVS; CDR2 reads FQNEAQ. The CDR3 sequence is CASSPSGIAKNIQYF. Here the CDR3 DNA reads TGTGCCAGCAGCCCTAGCGGAATAGCCAAAAACATTCAGTACTTC.

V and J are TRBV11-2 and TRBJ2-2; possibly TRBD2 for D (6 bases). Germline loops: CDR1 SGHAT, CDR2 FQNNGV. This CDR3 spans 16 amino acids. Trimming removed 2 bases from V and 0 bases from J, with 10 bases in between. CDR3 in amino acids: CASSLSPGANTGELFF. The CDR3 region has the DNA TGTGCCAGCAGCTTATCTCCGGGAGCGAACACCGGGGAGCTGTTTTTT. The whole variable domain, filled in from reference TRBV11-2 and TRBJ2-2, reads EAGVAQSPRYKIIEKRQSVAFWCNPISGHATLYWYQQILGQGPKLLIQFQNNGVVDDSQLPKDRFSAERLKGVDSTLKIQPAKLEDSAVYLCASSLSPGANTGELFFGEGSRLTVL.

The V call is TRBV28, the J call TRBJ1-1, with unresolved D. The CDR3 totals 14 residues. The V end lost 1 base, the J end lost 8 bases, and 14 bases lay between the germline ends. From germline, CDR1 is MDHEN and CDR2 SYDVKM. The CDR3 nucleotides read TGTGCCAGCAGTTTATTGCAGAAAACGGGGGAAGCTTTCTTT. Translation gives CASSLLQKTGEAFF.